A selection of T cell receptor beta chains follows, all from one sample in a study of tumor and adjacent non-tumor tissue in lung cancer. TCRdb re-called the multiplex PCR reads with MiXCR, one entry per CDR3 protein. The table has 90,000 to 110,000 distinct CDR3 sequences, roughly 77% seen once. The sequencing input was lung tumor tissue. These receptors all stem from a woman aged 55-75 years with non-small cell lung cancer. Each CDR3 is given with its conserved first and last residue. D genes are given only for firm matches. Size tells how often a clone was seen (once, few, many) or the class of an expanded clone, and some rows leave it out.

v_call: TRBV29-1
j_call: TRBJ2-7
d_call: -
clone_size: -
cdr3_nt: TGCAGCACTGAGACTGATACCTACGAGCATTACTTC
cdr3_aa: CSTETDTYEHYF

v_call: TRBV5-6
j_call: TRBJ1-2
d_call: -
clone_size: -
cdr3_nt: TGTGCCAGCAGCCCTTTATGGCTACACTTC
cdr3_aa: CASSPLWLHF

v_call: TRBV7-8
j_call: TRBJ2-1
d_call: -
clone_size: -
cdr3_nt: TGTGCCTGCAGCCCCCAGGGGAGGGGCTATGAGCAGTTCTTC
cdr3_aa: CACSPQGRGYEQFF

v_call: TRBV20-1
j_call: TRBJ1-1
d_call: TRBD1
clone_size: -
cdr3_nt: TGCAGTGCTAGAGAGGAGACAGGGATTTCTGGGATTGAAGCTTTCTTT
cdr3_aa: CSAREETGISGIEAFF

v_call: TRBV27
j_call: TRBJ2-7
d_call: TRBD2
clone_size: -
cdr3_nt: TGTGCCAGCAGCTTAGGACTAGCGGGATACGAGCAGTACTTC
cdr3_aa: CASSLGLAGYEQYF

v_call: TRBV11-2
j_call: TRBJ2-3
d_call: -
clone_size: many
cdr3_nt: TGTGCCAGCAGCTTAGCGGGAGTGGCCACAGATACGCAGTATTTT
cdr3_aa: CASSLAGVATDTQYF

v_call: TRBV6-2/TRBV6-3
j_call: TRBJ2-1
d_call: -
clone_size: -
cdr3_nt: TGTGCCAGCAGTTCCCCGCGACAGCGATTCTCCTACAATGAGCAGTTCTTC
cdr3_aa: CASSSPRQRFSYNEQFF

v_call: TRBV4-2
j_call: TRBJ2-3
d_call: -
clone_size: -
cdr3_nt: TGTGCCAGCAGCCATAACAGGGACGACTCAGATACGCAGTATTTT
cdr3_aa: CASSHNRDDSDTQYF

v_call: TRBV11-3
j_call: TRBJ2-2
d_call: -
clone_size: -
cdr3_nt: TGTGCCAGCAGCTTATATGGCAACATCAGGGAGCTGTTTTTT
cdr3_aa: CASSLYGNIRELFF

v_call: TRBV29-1
j_call: TRBJ2-4
d_call: -
clone_size: few
cdr3_nt: TGCAGCATTGGGGGGGCATTTCTAGCCAAAAACATTCAGTACTTC
cdr3_aa: CSIGGAFLAKNIQYF

v_call: TRBV4-1
j_call: TRBJ1-1
d_call: -
clone_size: -
cdr3_nt: TGCGCCAGCAGCCAGCCGTTGGGAAGGGCCGTAACTAAAGCTTTCTTT
cdr3_aa: CASSQPLGRAVTKAFF

v_call: TRBV20-1
j_call: TRBJ1-2
d_call: TRBD1
clone_size: many
cdr3_nt: TGCAGTGCTAGAGATGCACAGGGGGCTTATGGCTACACCTTC
cdr3_aa: CSARDAQGAYGYTF

v_call: TRBV12-3/TRBV12-4
j_call: TRBJ1-1
d_call: -
clone_size: -
cdr3_nt: TGTGCCAGCAGACTACAGGGTAACATTGAAGCTTTCTTC
cdr3_aa: CASRLQGNIEAFF

v_call: TRBV6-2/TRBV6-3
j_call: TRBJ2-7
d_call: -
clone_size: -
cdr3_nt: TGTACGAGCAGTTATCCCGGGACACCGGTGCGGTACGAGCAGTACTTC
cdr3_aa: CTSSYPGTPVRYEQYF

v_call: TRBV11-2
j_call: TRBJ2-7
d_call: -
clone_size: -
cdr3_nt: TGTGCCAGCAGCTTAGATTCAGGGGGGTTTCCCTACGAGCAGTACTTC
cdr3_aa: CASSLDSGGFPYEQYF

v_call: TRBV10-1
j_call: TRBJ2-5
d_call: -
clone_size: few
cdr3_nt: TGCGCCAGCAGTGACAGGCTAGCGGAGACCCAGTACTTC
cdr3_aa: CASSDRLAETQYF

v_call: TRBV11-3
j_call: TRBJ2-1
d_call: -
clone_size: -
cdr3_nt: TGTGCCAGCTGCTTAGTACGGAGCCCCTACAATGAGCAGTTCTTC
cdr3_aa: CASCLVRSPYNEQFF

v_call: TRBV6-6
j_call: TRBJ1-6
d_call: -
clone_size: -
cdr3_nt: TGTGCCAGCACCCTAGGGGGGGAAATTTCACGCCTCCACTTT
cdr3_aa: CASTLGGEISRLHF

v_call: TRBV11-2
j_call: TRBJ2-2
d_call: -
clone_size: -
cdr3_nt: TGCGCTAGCAACTTAGTATTGGCGGCGCACACCGGGGAGCTGTTTTTT
cdr3_aa: CASNLVLAAHTGELFF

v_call: TRBV20-1
j_call: TRBJ2-2
d_call: TRBD2
clone_size: -
cdr3_nt: TGCAGTGCTAGGGCGGGGGGAGGCACCGGGAAGCTGTTTTTT
cdr3_aa: CSARAGGGTGKLFF

v_call: TRBV29-1
j_call: TRBJ2-1
d_call: TRBD1
clone_size: -
cdr3_nt: TGCAGCGTTGTTAGGCTGGGACAGGGACGATCAGGGAGCAATGAGCAGTTCTTC
cdr3_aa: CSVVRLGQGRSGSNEQFF

v_call: TRBV20-1
j_call: TRBJ2-4
d_call: -
clone_size: -
cdr3_nt: TGCAGTGTTAGAGATAGGGGAGCGGAAGGAAAGGATATTCAGTACTTC
cdr3_aa: CSVRDRGAEGKDIQYF

v_call: TRBV6-1
j_call: TRBJ2-1
d_call: -
clone_size: -
cdr3_nt: TGTGCCAGCAGTGAGGGGGTGTGGATAAATGAGCATTTCTTC
cdr3_aa: CASSEGVWINEHFF

v_call: TRBV11-3
j_call: TRBJ2-7
d_call: -
clone_size: -
cdr3_nt: TGTGCCAGCAGCTTGCGGCAGGGGACTTCTTACAAGCGGTATTTC
cdr3_aa: CASSLRQGTSYKRYF

v_call: TRBV4-3
j_call: TRBJ2-7
d_call: TRBD1
clone_size: many
cdr3_nt: TGCGCCAGCAGCCAACACACAGGGGGATACGAGCAGTACTTC
cdr3_aa: CASSQHTGGYEQYF

v_call: TRBV6-5
j_call: TRBJ1-1
d_call: -
clone_size: many
cdr3_nt: TGTGCCAGCAGACCTATGTATCGGGGCACTGAAGCTTTCTTT
cdr3_aa: CASRPMYRGTEAFF

v_call: TRBV7-8
j_call: TRBJ2-1
d_call: -
clone_size: -
cdr3_nt: TGTGCCAGCAGGGAGGGCCAGAGCTCCTACCATGAGCAGTTCTTC
cdr3_aa: CASREGQSSYHEQFF

v_call: TRBV7-2
j_call: TRBJ2-7
d_call: -
clone_size: -
cdr3_nt: TGTGCCAGCAGCTTAACGGGAGTATCGTACGAGCAGTACTTC
cdr3_aa: CASSLTGVSYEQYF

v_call: TRBV10-3
j_call: TRBJ2-1
d_call: TRBD1
clone_size: -
cdr3_nt: TGTGCTACCAGGAACCCGGGACAGGGTGCCAATGAGCAGTTCTTC
cdr3_aa: CATRNPGQGANEQFF

v_call: TRBV28
j_call: TRBJ2-5
d_call: TRBD1
clone_size: -
cdr3_nt: TGTGCCAGCAGTCTTGGAGTGGGGACAGGGCTCAGAGAGACCCAGTACTTC
cdr3_aa: CASSLGVGTGLRETQYF

v_call: TRBV20-1
j_call: TRBJ2-2
d_call: -
clone_size: once
cdr3_nt: TGCAGTGTTAGTCGTGCGGACACAGGGGAGCTGTTTTTT
cdr3_aa: CSVSRADTGELFF

v_call: TRBV11-1
j_call: TRBJ2-3
d_call: -
clone_size: -
cdr3_nt: TGTGCCAACAGCTCCCCCCTGGGGGGAGGAAGCACAGATACGCAGTATTTT
cdr3_aa: CANSSPLGGGSTDTQYF

v_call: TRBV10-2
j_call: TRBJ2-5
d_call: -
clone_size: once
cdr3_nt: TGCGCCAGCAAACACTTAGGGGAGGCCCAGTACTTC
cdr3_aa: CASKHLGEAQYF

v_call: TRBV11-2
j_call: TRBJ2-7
d_call: -
clone_size: -
cdr3_nt: TGTGCCAGCAGCTTAGAGCTGACCGAGCATTACTTC
cdr3_aa: CASSLELTEHYF

v_call: TRBV11-3
j_call: TRBJ1-1
d_call: TRBD1
clone_size: -
cdr3_nt: TGTGCCAGCAGGGACAGGAATGGAGGGGACAAGGCTTTCTTT
cdr3_aa: CASRDRNGGDKAFF

v_call: TRBV10-1
j_call: TRBJ2-1
d_call: -
clone_size: -
cdr3_nt: TGTGCCAGCAGTCAGGGGGGGAGCTCCTACAATAAGCAGTTCTTC
cdr3_aa: CASSQGGSSYNKQFF

v_call: TRBV28
j_call: TRBJ2-1
d_call: -
clone_size: -
cdr3_nt: TGTGCCTACAGTCAAAGACAGGAGGCCTACAATGAGCAGTTCTTC
cdr3_aa: CAYSQRQEAYNEQFF

v_call: TRBV11-2
j_call: TRBJ2-3
d_call: -
clone_size: once
cdr3_nt: TGTGCCAGCAGCTTACCAGACAAGCAGTATTTT
cdr3_aa: CASSLPDKQYF

v_call: TRBV7-6
j_call: TRBJ1-4
d_call: TRBD1
clone_size: few
cdr3_nt: TGTGCCAGCAGCATCCAGGACAGGGGAAATGAAAAACTGTTTTTT
cdr3_aa: CASSIQDRGNEKLFF

v_call: TRBV11-1
j_call: TRBJ1-1
d_call: -
clone_size: -
cdr3_nt: TGTGCCAGCGGCTTATATACAGGAACTGAAGCTTTCTTT
cdr3_aa: CASGLYTGTEAFF

v_call: TRBV20-1
j_call: TRBJ2-4
d_call: -
clone_size: once
cdr3_nt: TGCAGTGCTCCGAGCCCTAACGAGGACCAGTGCTTC
cdr3_aa: CSAPSPNEDQCF

v_call: TRBV20-1
j_call: TRBJ2-2
d_call: TRBD1
clone_size: -
cdr3_nt: TGCAGTGCTAGAAGGACCGTGAACACAGGGGAGATGTTTTTT
cdr3_aa: CSARRTVNTGEMFF

v_call: TRBV6-5
j_call: TRBJ1-6
d_call: -
clone_size: -
cdr3_nt: TGTGCCAGGAGCCTTATAGGGATTCCGTATTCACCCCTCCACTTT
cdr3_aa: CARSLIGIPYSPLHF

v_call: TRBV4-2
j_call: TRBJ1-4
d_call: -
clone_size: -
cdr3_nt: TGTGCCAACAGCCAATCGACGGGAACTAATGAAAAATTGTTTTTT
cdr3_aa: CANSQSTGTNEKLFF

v_call: TRBV6-1
j_call: TRBJ2-3
d_call: -
clone_size: -
cdr3_nt: TGTGCCAGCAGTGTACGGAAGGGCACAGATGCGCAGTTTTTT
cdr3_aa: CASSVRKGTDAQFF

v_call: TRBV29-1
j_call: TRBJ1-2
d_call: TRBD1
clone_size: -
cdr3_nt: TGCAGTGGCGGACAGGGAGACTATGCCTACACTTTC
cdr3_aa: CSGGQGDYAYTF

v_call: TRBV11-2
j_call: TRBJ1-5
d_call: -
clone_size: few
cdr3_nt: TGTGCCGGCTCCCGGGGCAGGGGTCAGCCCCAGCTTTTT
cdr3_aa: CAGSRGRGQPQLF

v_call: TRBV11-2
j_call: TRBJ1-2
d_call: -
clone_size: -
cdr3_nt: TGTGCCAGCAGCATAGGGGACCTCTATCCCTATGGCTACACCTTC
cdr3_aa: CASSIGDLYPYGYTF

v_call: TRBV6-1
j_call: TRBJ1-1
d_call: -
clone_size: -
cdr3_nt: TGTGCCAGCAGCCAAACTCAGAGAACTGAAGCTATGTTT
cdr3_aa: CASSQTQRTEAMF